This is a list of T cell receptor beta chains from one sample in a study of T cell responses to AZD1222 COVID-19 vaccine. Clones were read by immunoSEQ multiplex PCR, and TCRdb kept only the in-frame ones, dropping some. This table holds 100,000 to 120,000 clones, around 84% found once. The input for sequencing was peripheral blood, taken on day 0 of AZD1222 vaccination. These receptor sequences come from an adult in good health. CDR3s include the opening cysteine and the closing phenylalanine or tryptophan. A D gene is named only where the DNA matches it firmly. Some rows mark clone size as missing; the rest say once, few, many or name a class of expanded clone.

clone_size	d_call	v_call	j_call	cdr3_aa	cdr3_nt
NA	NA	TRBV5-1	TRBJ1-1	CASSPGGTEAFF	TGCGCCAGCAGCCCGGGAGGCACTGAAGCTTTCTTT
NA	TRBD1	TRBV5-1	TRBJ2-2	CASSLGTGSGNTGELFF	TGCGCCAGCAGCTTGGGGACAGGGTCGGGCAACACCGGGGAGCTGTTTTTT
once	TRBD2	TRBV10-3	TRBJ2-1	CAILAGPHNEQFF	TGTGCCATACTAGCGGGGCCCCACAATGAGCAGTTCTTC
NA	NA	TRBV28	TRBJ1-5	CASSRGDQPQHF	TGTGCCAGCAGTAGGGGGGATCAGCCCCAGCATTTT
NA	TRBD1	TRBV5-4	TRBJ1-6	CASSKTGDSPLHF	TGTGCCAGCAGCAAGACAGGGGATTCACCCCTCCACTTT
NA	NA	TRBV5-1	TRBJ2-3	CASSLRTPKGDTQYF	TGCGCCAGCAGCTTGCGGACCCCCAAGGGGGATACGCAGTATTTT
once	TRBD1	TRBV4-1	TRBJ1-5	CASSQEARQGSMNQPQHF	TGCGCCAGCAGCCAAGAAGCGAGACAGGGATCGATGAATCAGCCCCAGCATTTT
NA	NA	TRBV28	TRBJ2-7	CASSFQGFPNTYEQYF	TGTGCCAGCAGTTTCCAGGGATTCCCTAATACCTACGAGCAGTACTTC
NA	NA	TRBV2	TRBJ1-5	CASRLSPGGTGDLGNQPQHF	TGTGCCAGCAGGCTTTCCCCGGGCGGAACAGGAGACCTTGGCAATCAGCCCCAGCATTTT
NA	NA	TRBV19	TRBJ1-4	CASSIDLPSEKLFF	TGTGCCAGTAGTATAGATCTGCCCAGTGAAAAACTGTTTTTT
NA	NA	TRBV7-6	TRBJ2-5	CASSLKETQYF	TGTGCCAGCAGCTTAAAGGAGACCCAGTACTTC
few	TRBD1	TRBV19	TRBJ1-2	CASSETGSSAYGYTF	TGTGCCAGTAGTGAGACAGGGTCTAGTGCCTATGGCTACACCTTC
NA	TRBD1	TRBV6-5	TRBJ1-3	CASLPGQQGNTIYF	TGTGCCAGCCTACCGGGACAGCAGGGAAACACCATATATTTT
NA	NA	TRBV10-3	TRBJ1-5	CAISGGGGNQPQHF	TGTGCCATCAGTGGAGGGGGGGGCAATCAGCCCCAGCATTTT
few	TRBD1	TRBV3-1/TRBV3-2	TRBJ2-5	CASSTLQGNKETQYF	TGTGCCAGCAGTACATTACAGGGGAATAAAGAGACCCAGTACTTC
NA	TRBD2	TRBV3-1/TRBV3-2	TRBJ2-7	CASTLAGTYEQYF	TGTGCCAGCACGCTAGCGGGGACCTACGAGCAGTACTTC
NA	TRBD1	TRBV7-8	TRBJ2-5	CASSLGGQGTETQYF	TGTGCCAGCAGCTTAGGGGGACAGGGGACAGAGACCCAGTACTTC
NA	TRBD2	TRBV29-1	TRBJ2-5	CSAPLAGGETQYF	TGCAGCGCACCACTAGCGGGGGGGGAGACCCAGTACTTC
NA	NA	TRBV12-3/TRBV12-4	TRBJ2-1	CASSNGDEQFF	TGTGCCAGCAGCAATGGGGATGAGCAGTTCTTC
once	NA	TRBV4-2	TRBJ1-2	CASSQEHYGYTF	TGTGCCAGCAGCCAAGAACACTATGGCTACACCTTC
NA	NA	TRBV9	TRBJ1-5	CASSGGGGNQPQHF	TGTGCCAGCAGCGGAGGGGGGGGTAATCAGCCCCAGCATTTT
NA	TRBD1	TRBV4-2	TRBJ1-5	CASSQDQAGGLQPQHF	TGTGCCAGCAGCCAAGATCAGGCAGGGGGTCTTCAGCCCCAGCATTTT
NA	TRBD1	TRBV30	TRBJ1-2	CAGQQGKGPYGYTF	TGTGCCGGCCAACAGGGGAAGGGCCCCTATGGCTACACCTTC
NA	NA	TRBV6-5	TRBJ1-1	CASSYLQGANTEAFF	TGTGCCAGCAGTTATCTACAGGGCGCGAACACTGAAGCTTTCTTT
NA	TRBD1	TRBV5-1	TRBJ2-7	CASSLRQGKDEQYF	TGCGCCAGCAGCTTGCGACAGGGAAAGGACGAGCAGTACTTC
NA	NA	TRBV12-5	TRBJ1-6	CASVAESSYNSPLHF	TGTGCTAGTGTTGCGGAGAGCTCCTATAATTCACCCCTCCACTTT
few	NA	TRBV5-1	TRBJ2-1	CASSLGNNEQFF	TGCGCCAGCAGCTTGGGAAACAATGAGCAGTTCTTC
NA	TRBD1	TRBV29-1	TRBJ1-5	CSVGGQNNQPQHF	TGCAGCGTTGGGGGACAGAACAATCAGCCCCAGCATTTT
NA	NA	TRBV6-6	TRBJ2-7	CASSQVAAGDEQYF	TGTGCCAGCAGTCAGGTTGCGGCAGGGGACGAGCAGTACTTC
NA	TRBD1	TRBV5-4	TRBJ1-2	CASSFPAGGEGYTF	TGTGCCAGCAGCTTTCCTGCAGGGGGTGAAGGCTACACCTTC
NA	NA	TRBV6-5	TRBJ1-4	CASSYSYATNEKLFF	TGTGCCAGCAGTTACTCATATGCAACTAATGAAAAACTGTTTTTT
NA	TRBD1	TRBV19	TRBJ1-2	CASTPDRTNYGYTF	TGTGCCAGTACTCCGGACAGGACTAACTATGGCTACACCTTC
NA	TRBD1	TRBV4-1	TRBJ2-7	CASSQGEGQGSGQYF	TGCGCCAGCAGCCAAGGGGAAGGACAGGGTTCCGGGCAGTACTTC
NA	TRBD1	TRBV18	TRBJ1-5	CASARTGAISNQPQHF	TGTGCCAGCGCCCGGACAGGGGCGATTAGCAATCAGCCCCAGCATTTT
NA	TRBD1	TRBV14	TRBJ2-3	CASSQGSPGLTPQGGDTQYF	TGTGCCAGCAGCCAAGGGTCCCCCGGTCTCACCCCACAGGGGGGAGATACGCAGTATTTT
NA	NA	TRBV7-7	TRBJ2-5	CASSSRQQETQYF	TGTGCCAGCAGCTCACGGCAACAAGAGACCCAGTACTTC
NA	NA	TRBV12-3/TRBV12-4	TRBJ1-1	CASSLGDGGIAFF	TGTGCCAGCAGTTTGGGAGACGGGGGAATAGCTTTCTTT
NA	NA	TRBV29-1	TRBJ1-2	CSVETDRPKGGYGYTF	TGCAGCGTTGAGACAGACAGACCCAAAGGCGGCTATGGCTACACCTTC
NA	NA	TRBV30	TRBJ2-3	CAWSGGGEVPSQYF	TGTGCCTGGAGTGGGGGGGGCGAAGTCCCTTCGCAGTATTTT
once	TRBD1	TRBV12-3/TRBV12-4	TRBJ1-1	CASTRDRGTEAFF	TGTGCCAGCACCAGGGACAGGGGCACTGAAGCTTTCTTT
NA	TRBD1	TRBV10-3	TRBJ1-2	CAISGDRVYGYTF	TGTGCCATCAGCGGCGACAGGGTCTATGGCTACACCTTC
NA	TRBD1	TRBV7-3	TRBJ2-7	CASSAGTGYEQYF	TGTGCCAGCAGCGCCGGGACAGGGTACGAGCAGTACTTC
NA	NA	TRBV3-1/TRBV3-2	TRBJ1-1	CASSQAASNTEAFF	TGTGCCAGCAGCCAAGCCGCTTCGAACACTGAAGCTTTCTTT
few	NA	TRBV5-5	TRBJ2-7	CASSFPEIRDEQYF	TGTGCCAGCAGCTTTCCAGAAATCCGTGACGAGCAGTACTTC
NA	NA	TRBV10-3	TRBJ2-7	CAISPDGSSYEQYF	TGTGCCATCAGCCCCGACGGGAGCTCCTACGAGCAGTACTTC
NA	NA	TRBV19	TRBJ1-1	CASSPPYLGGVNTEAFF	TGTGCCAGTAGCCCACCCTATTTGGGTGGCGTGAACACTGAAGCTTTCTTT
NA	TRBD1	TRBV27	TRBJ1-5	CASSTTGEAQPQHF	TGTGCCAGCAGTACGACAGGGGAGGCTCAGCCCCAGCATTTT
NA	TRBD2	TRBV5-1	TRBJ2-3	CASKPLAGRTDTQYF	TGCGCCAGCAAGCCTCTAGCGGGGAGGACAGATACGCAGTATTTT
NA	TRBD1	TRBV30	TRBJ2-2	CAWSNGQGVGELFF	TGTGCCTGGAGTAATGGACAGGGCGTTGGGGAGCTGTTTTTT
NA	NA	TRBV30	TRBJ1-2	CAWSGGGIADYGYTF	TGTGCCTGGAGTGGGGGGGGTATAGCCGACTATGGCTACACCTTC
NA	NA	TRBV30	TRBJ1-5	CAWSPQGSQPQHF	TGTGCCTGGAGTCCACAGGGTTCTCAGCCCCAGCATTTT
once	TRBD1	TRBV29-1	TRBJ1-2	CSARDRGLNGYTF	TGCAGCGCGCGGGACAGGGGGCTAAATGGCTACACCTTC